This T cell receptor (beta chain) came from a study of control samples from healthy donors and cancer patients. The data were produced by immunoSEQ multiplex PCR, yet TCRdb's version contains in-frame clones alone and is incomplete. The sample comprises approximately 69,000 clones, approximately 89% of which are singletons, and around 5.1% rests with the top ten. The ends lost 2 bases at V and 4 bases at J; junction bases unmatched: 10. Germline loops: CDR1 SEHNR, CDR2 FQNEAQ (reference sequence). The CDR3 is 17 residues long. The chain links TRBV7-9 to TRBJ2-1; 8 bases fit TRBD2. This TCR came from a man aged 60 to 69 with colorectal cancer. Sequenced input: PBMCs. CDR3 sequence reads: CASSLLGRSGGYNEQFF. The CDR3 DNA reads TGTGCCAGCAGCTTATTGGGTCGGAGCGGGGGTTACAATGAGCAGTTCTTC.